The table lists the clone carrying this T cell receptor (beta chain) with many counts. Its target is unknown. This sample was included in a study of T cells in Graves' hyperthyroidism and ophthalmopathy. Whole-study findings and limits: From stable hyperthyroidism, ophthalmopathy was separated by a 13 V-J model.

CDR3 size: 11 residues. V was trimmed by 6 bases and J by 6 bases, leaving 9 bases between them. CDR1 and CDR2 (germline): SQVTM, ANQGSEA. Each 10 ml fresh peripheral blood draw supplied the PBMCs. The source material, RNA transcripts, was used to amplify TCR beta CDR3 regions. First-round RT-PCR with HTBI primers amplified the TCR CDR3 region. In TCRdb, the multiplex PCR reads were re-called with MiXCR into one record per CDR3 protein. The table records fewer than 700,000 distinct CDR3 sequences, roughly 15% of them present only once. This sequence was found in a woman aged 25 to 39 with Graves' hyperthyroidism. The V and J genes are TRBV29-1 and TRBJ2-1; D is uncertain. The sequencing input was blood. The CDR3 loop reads CSVASINEQFF. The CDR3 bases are TGCAGCGTGGCCTCTATCAATGAGCAGTTCTTC.